The clone carrying this T cell receptor (beta chain) was seen a handful of times. Antigen specificity is unknown. The data were obtained in a study of PD-1 blockade in classical Hodgkin lymphoma. Looking at the study overall: Nivolumab was administered to patients intravenously at 3 mg/kg every 2 weeks. Study-wide points: Partial responders and progressors had significantly lower baseline TCR diversity. Why the repertoires differ is still unclear, perhaps disease activity or prior therapy. Newly diagnosed patients reportedly had lower baseline TCR diversity than healthy donors.

Generated by immunoSEQ multiplex PCR, the TCRdb table keeps only in-frame clones and is missing some. The table records about 4,200 clones, 70% to 90% of them present only once. This CDR3 has 15 amino acids. Germline assignment: CDR1 MNHEY and CDR2 SVGAGI. The V end lost 6 bases, the J end lost 2 bases, and 13 bases lay between the germline ends. Each and every patient relapsed after autologous stem cell transplantation, and patients got differing brentuximab vedotin exposure. Using magnetic negative selection, the CD4+ T cells were separated out of thawed PBMCs. The gene calls are TRBV6-5 and TRBJ2-2; D perhaps matches TRBD1 (6 bases). This sequence was found in a human donor with classical Hodgkin lymphoma. The input for sequencing was CD4+ T cells from blood, taken at baseline. The CDR3 protein is CASRLGGYNTGELFF. CDR3 nucleotides: TGTGCCAGCAGGCTTGGGGGCTACAACACCGGGGAGCTGTTTTTT.